The present TCR beta chain was sequenced within a study of CD8 T cells in ankylosing spondylitis. Study observations and caveats: Disease-linked clones were CD8+ and relatively rare in peripheral blood. Several highly homologous variants formed a TCR beta motif that appeared characteristic of ankylosing spondylitis blood.

This clonotype was detected ten times or more. Its target is unknown. Quantitative 5'-RACE with molecular barcodes generated TCR beta libraries. Each CDR3 protein is one row after TCRdb ran MiXCR on the 5' RACE reads. The table records approximately 200,000 distinct CDR3 sequences, 10% to 15% of them present only once. This receptor was taken from a female donor with ankylosing spondylitis or in good health (not recorded which). The sample consisted of blood, either unsorted or a sorted T cell fraction (not recorded which).

The CDR3 spells CSVVGEGETQYF. In nucleotides, the CDR3 is TGCAGCGTTGTAGGAGAAGGGGAGACCCAGTACTTC. The rearrangement uses TRBV29-1 and TRBJ2-5; the D is unclear. Germline lookup yields CDR1 SQVTM and CDR2 ANQGSEA. This CDR3 comprises 12 residues. Trimming shortened V by 4 bases and J by 5 bases, and 11 bases separated the two germline ends.